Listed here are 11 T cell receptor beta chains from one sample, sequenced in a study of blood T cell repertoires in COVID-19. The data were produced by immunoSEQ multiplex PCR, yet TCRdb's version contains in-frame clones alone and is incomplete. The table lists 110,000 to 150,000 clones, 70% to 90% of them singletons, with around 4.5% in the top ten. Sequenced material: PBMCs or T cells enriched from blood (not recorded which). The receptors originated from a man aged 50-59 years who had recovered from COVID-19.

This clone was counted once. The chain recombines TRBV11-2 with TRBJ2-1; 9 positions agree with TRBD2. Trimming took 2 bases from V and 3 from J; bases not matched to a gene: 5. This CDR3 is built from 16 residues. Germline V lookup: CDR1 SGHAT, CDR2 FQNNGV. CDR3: CASSLRLAAIYNEQFF. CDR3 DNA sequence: TGTGCCAGCAGCTTAAGACTAGCGGCCATCTACAATGAGCAGTTCTTC.

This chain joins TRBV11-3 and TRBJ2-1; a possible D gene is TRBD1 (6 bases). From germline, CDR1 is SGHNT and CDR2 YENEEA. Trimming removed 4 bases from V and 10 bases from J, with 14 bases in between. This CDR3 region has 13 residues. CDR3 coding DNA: TGTGCCAGCAGCTCTGGACAGTCACGGGAGCAGTTCTTC. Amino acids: CASSSGQSREQFF.

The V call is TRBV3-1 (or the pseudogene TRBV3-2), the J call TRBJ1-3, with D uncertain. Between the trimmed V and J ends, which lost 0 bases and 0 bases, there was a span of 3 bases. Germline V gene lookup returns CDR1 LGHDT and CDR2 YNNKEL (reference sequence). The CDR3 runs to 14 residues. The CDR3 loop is CASSQDHSGNTIYF. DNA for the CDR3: TGTGCCAGCAGCCAAGATCACTCTGGAAACACCATATATTTT.

CDR3 DNA sequence: TGTGCCAGCAGCAAAAGGGGACAGGGGTACACTGAAGCTTTCTTT. It specifies CASSKRGQGYTEAFF. The J gene is TRBJ1-1, the V gene TRBV7-2; TRBD1 matches 10 bases. Germline-derived CDR1 and CDR2 are SGHTA and FQGNSA. CDR3 size: 15 residues. V gave up 5 bases and J gave up 3 bases; unmatched junction bases: 6.

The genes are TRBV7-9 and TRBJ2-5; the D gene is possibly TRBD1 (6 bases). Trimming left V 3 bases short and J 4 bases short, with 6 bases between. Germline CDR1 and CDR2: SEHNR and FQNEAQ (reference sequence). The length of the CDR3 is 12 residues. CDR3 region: CASSFRGETQYF. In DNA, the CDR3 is TGTGCCAGCAGCTTCAGGGGAGAGACCCAGTACTTC.

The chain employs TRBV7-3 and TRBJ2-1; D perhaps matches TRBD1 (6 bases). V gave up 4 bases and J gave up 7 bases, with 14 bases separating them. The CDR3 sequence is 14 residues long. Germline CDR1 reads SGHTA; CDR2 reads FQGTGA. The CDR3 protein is CASSSRDNWNEQFF. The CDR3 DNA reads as TGTGCCAGCAGCTCCCGGGACAACTGGAATGAGCAGTTCTTC.

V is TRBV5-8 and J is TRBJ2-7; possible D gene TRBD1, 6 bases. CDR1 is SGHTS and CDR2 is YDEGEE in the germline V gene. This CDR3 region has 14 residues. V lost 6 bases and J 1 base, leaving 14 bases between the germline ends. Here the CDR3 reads CASTKLQGSYEQYV. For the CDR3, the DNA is TGTGCCAGCACGAAACTACAGGGATCCTACGAGCAGTACGTC.

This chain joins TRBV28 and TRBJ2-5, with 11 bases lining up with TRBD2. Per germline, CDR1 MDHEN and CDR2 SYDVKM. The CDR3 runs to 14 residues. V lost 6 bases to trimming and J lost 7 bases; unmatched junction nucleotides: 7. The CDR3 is CASRKTSGVVTQYF. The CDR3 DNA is TGTGCCAGCAGAAAGACTAGCGGGGTGGTGACCCAGTACTTC.

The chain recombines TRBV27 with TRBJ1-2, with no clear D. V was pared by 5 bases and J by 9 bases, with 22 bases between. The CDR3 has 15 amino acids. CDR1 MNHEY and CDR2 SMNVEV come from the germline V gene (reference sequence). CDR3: CASSPRRGLAISYTF. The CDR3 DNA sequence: TGTGCCAGCAGTCCCCGCCGCGGGCTGGCTATAAGCTACACCTTC.

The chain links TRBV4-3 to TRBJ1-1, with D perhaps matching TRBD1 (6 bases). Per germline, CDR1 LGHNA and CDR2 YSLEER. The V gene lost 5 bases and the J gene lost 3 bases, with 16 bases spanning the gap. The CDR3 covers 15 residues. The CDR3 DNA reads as TGCGCCAGCAGCTCTCGGGGGGCAGAGGACACTGAAGCTTTCTTT. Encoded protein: CASSSRGAEDTEAFF.

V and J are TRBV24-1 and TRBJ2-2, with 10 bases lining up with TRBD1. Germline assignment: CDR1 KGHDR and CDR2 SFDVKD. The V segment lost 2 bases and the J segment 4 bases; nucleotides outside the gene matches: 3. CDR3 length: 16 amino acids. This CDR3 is CATSDWTGGSTGELFF. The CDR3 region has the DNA TGTGCCACCAGTGATTGGACAGGGGGAAGCACCGGGGAGCTGTTTTTT.